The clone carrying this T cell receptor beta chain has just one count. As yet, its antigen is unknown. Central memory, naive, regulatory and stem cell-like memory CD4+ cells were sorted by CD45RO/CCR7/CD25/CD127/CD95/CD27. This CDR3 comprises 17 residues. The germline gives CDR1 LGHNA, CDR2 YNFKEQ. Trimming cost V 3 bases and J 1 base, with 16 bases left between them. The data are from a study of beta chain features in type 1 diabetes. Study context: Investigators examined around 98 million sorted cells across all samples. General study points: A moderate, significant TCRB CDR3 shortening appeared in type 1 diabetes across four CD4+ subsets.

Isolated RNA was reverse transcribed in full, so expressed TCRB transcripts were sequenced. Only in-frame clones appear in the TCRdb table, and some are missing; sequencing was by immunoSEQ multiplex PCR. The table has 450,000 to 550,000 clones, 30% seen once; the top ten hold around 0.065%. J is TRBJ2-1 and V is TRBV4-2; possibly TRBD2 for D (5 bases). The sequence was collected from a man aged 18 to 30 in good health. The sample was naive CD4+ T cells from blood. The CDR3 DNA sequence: TGTGCCAGCAGCCAGGCGAAGGGAGAGGGTTCCTACAATGAGCAGTTCTTC. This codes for CASSQAKGEGSYNEQFF.